These 5 T cell receptor beta chains share one sample of origin, sequenced in a study of shared clonotypes between healthy human individuals. This table comes from immunoSEQ multiplex PCR, and its TCRdb copy is limited to in-frame clones, with some not included. This sample has hundreds of thousands of clones, with around 97% found just once. The sequencing input was naive CD4+ T cells sorted from blood. Documented subset: CD45RA+ positively selected. These receptors were obtained from a young woman in good health.

V usage is TRBV10-3 and J usage is TRBJ2-1, with D perhaps TRBD1 (6 bases). The CDR3 has 14 residues. In germline, CDR1 is ENHRY, CDR2 SYGVKD. V was cut by 4 bases and J by 7 bases, with 14 bases left in between. For the CDR3, the DNA is TGTGCCATCAGTGTACGACAGGTGGGAAATGAGCAGTTCTTC. It specifies CAISVRQVGNEQFF.

The chain is built from TRBV13 and TRBJ1-2; 11 bases line up with TRBD1. Trimming removed 6 bases from V and 7 bases from J; junction bases left unmatched: 13. CDR3 length: 16 residues. In germline, CDR1 is PRHDT, CDR2 FYEKMQ (reference sequence). The CDR3 nucleotides are TGTGCCAGCAGTAAATCACCGGGACAGGGGGTCAGTGGCTACACCTTC. Its protein is CASSKSPGQGVSGYTF.

The chain links TRBV11-2 to TRBJ2-5, with 12 bases lining up with TRBD2. The better agreement between TRBJ2-7 and the DNA end casts doubt on the J call. The germline gives CDR1 SGHAT, CDR2 FQNNGV. CDR3 length equals 15 residues. CDR3 loop: CASSPSGRAAYEQYF. For the CDR3, the DNA is TGTGCCAGCAGCCCTAGCGGGAGGGCCGCTTACGAGCAGTACTTC.

V gene TRBV5-1 combines with J gene TRBJ1-6; 7 bases fit TRBD1. CDR3 length: 14 amino acids. Losses at the gene ends were 4 bases for V and 8 bases for J; bases not matched to a gene: 6. The germline V gene has CDR1 SGHRS and CDR2 YFSETQ. The CDR3 spells CASSPAGGDSPLHF. In DNA form, the CDR3 reads TGCGCCAGCAGCCCAGCAGGGGGGGATTCACCCCTCCACTTT.

The chain employs TRBV6-6 and TRBJ2-3; D is perhaps TRBD2 (6 bases). The germline CDR1 and CDR2 sequences are MNHNY and SVGAGI (reference sequence). Trimming shortened V by 0 bases and J by 4 bases, and 14 bases separated the two germline ends. CDR3 length equals 16 residues. CDR3 DNA sequence: TGTGCCAGCAGTTACTCCTCATGGGGGGATGCAGATACGCAGTATTTT. Amino acids: CASSYSSWGDADTQYF.